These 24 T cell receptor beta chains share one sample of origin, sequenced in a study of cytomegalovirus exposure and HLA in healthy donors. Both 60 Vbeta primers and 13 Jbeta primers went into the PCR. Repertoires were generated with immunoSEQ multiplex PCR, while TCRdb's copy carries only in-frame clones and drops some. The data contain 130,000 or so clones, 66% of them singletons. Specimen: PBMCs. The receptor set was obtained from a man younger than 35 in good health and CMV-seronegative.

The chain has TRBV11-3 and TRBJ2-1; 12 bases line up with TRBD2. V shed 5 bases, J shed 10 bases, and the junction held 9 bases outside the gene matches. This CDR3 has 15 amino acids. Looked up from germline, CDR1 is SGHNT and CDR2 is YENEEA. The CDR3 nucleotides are TGTGCCAGCAGCCACGCCGGACTAGCGGGGTCCGAGCAGTTCTTC. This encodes CASSHAGLAGSEQFF.

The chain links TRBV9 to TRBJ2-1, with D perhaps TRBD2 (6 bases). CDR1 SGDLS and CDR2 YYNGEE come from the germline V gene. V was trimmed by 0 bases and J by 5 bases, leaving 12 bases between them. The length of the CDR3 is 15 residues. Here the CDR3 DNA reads TGTGCCAGCAGCGTAGACTCCCCGGGAGACAATGAGCAGTTCTTC. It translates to CASSVDSPGDNEQFF.

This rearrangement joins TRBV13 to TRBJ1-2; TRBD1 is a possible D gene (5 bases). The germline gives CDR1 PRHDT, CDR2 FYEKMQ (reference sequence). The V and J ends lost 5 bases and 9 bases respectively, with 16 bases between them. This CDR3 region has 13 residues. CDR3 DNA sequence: TGTGCCAGCAGCCCCAGGGCTGTATGGAGCTACACCTTC. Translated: CASSPRAVWSYTF. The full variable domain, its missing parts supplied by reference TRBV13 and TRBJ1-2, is AAGVIQSPRHLIKEKRETATLKCYPIPRHDTVYWYQQGPGQDPQFLISFYEKMQSDKGSIPDRFSAQQFSDYHSELNMSSLELGDSALYFCASSPRAVWSYTFGSGTRLTVV.

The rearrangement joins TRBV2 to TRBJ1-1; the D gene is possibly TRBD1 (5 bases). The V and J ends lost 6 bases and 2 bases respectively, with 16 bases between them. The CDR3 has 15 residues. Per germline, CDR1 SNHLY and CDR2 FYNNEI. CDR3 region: CASSQRVGGNTEAFF. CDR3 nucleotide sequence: TGTGCCAGCAGCCAAAGGGTGGGGGGAAACACTGAAGCTTTCTTT.

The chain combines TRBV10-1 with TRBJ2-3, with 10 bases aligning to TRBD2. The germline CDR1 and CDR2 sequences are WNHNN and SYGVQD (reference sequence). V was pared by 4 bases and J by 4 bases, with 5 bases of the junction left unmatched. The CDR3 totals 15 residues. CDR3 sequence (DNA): TGCGCCAGCAGTGGTGCTAGCGGGGGAGCAGATACGCAGTATTTT. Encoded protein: CASSGASGGADTQYF.

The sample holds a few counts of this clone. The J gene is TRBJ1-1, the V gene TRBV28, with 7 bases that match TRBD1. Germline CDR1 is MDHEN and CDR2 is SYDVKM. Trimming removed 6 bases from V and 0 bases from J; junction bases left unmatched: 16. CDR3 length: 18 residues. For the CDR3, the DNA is TGTGCCAGCAGATCCTACACAGGGGTATGGAACTTGAACACTGAAGCTTTCTTT. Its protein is CASRSYTGVWNLNTEAFF. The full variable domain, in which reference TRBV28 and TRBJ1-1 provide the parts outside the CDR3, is DVKVTQSSRYLVKRTGEKVFLECVQDMDHENMFWYRQDPGLGLRLIYFSYDVKMKEKGDIPEGYSVSREKKERFSLILESASTNQTSMYLCASRSYTGVWNLNTEAFFGQGTRLTVV.

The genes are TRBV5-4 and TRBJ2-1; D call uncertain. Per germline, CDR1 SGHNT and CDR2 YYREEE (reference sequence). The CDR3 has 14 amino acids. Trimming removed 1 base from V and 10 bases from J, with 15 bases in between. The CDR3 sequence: CASSLIGLDPEQFF. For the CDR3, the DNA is TGTGCCAGCAGCTTGATTGGCCTAGACCCCGAGCAGTTCTTC.

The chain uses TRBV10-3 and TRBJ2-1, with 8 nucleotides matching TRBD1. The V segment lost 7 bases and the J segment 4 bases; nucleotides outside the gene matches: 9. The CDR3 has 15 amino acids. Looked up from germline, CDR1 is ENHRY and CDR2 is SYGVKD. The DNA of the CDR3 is TGTGCCATCAAGGGGAGCGGACAGGGATACAATGAGCAGTTCTTC. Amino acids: CAIKGSGQGYNEQFF.

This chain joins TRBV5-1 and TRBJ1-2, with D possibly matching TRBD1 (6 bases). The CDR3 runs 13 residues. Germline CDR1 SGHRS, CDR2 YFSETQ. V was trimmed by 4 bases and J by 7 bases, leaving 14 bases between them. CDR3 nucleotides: TGCGCCAGCAGCACCCCAGGGGTTGGTGGCTACACCTTC. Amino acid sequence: CASSTPGVGGYTF.

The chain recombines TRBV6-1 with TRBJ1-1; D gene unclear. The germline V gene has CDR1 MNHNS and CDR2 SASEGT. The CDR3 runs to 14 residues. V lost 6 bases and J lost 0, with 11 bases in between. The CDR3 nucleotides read TGTGCCAGCAGACGGCGGGATTTGAACACTGAAGCTTTCTTT. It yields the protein CASRRRDLNTEAFF.

CDR3 protein: CASSLTSGGIGNQPQHF. The CDR3 DNA sequence: TGTGCCAGCAGCTTAACGAGTGGGGGGATTGGCAATCAGCCCCAGCATTTT. The rearrangement uses TRBV7-8 and TRBJ1-5; TRBD1 might be the D (5 bases). Trimming pared 2 bases from V and 2 bases from J, leaving 16 bases between. Germline CDR1 reads SGHVS; CDR2 reads FQNEAQ. The CDR3 extends over 17 amino acids.

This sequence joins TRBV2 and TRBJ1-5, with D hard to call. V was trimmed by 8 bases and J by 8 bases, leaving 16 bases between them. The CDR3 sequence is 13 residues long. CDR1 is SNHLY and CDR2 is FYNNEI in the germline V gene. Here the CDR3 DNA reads TGTGCCAGCGCGGGAGGGTTGGGTGAGCCCCAGCATTTT. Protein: CASAGGLGEPQHF.

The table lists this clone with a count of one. CDR3 coding DNA: TGTGCCAGTACCATTAGACAGGGTTACAATCAGCCCCAGCATTTT. Amino acid sequence: CASTIRQGYNQPQHF. The chain combines TRBV19 with TRBJ1-5, with 7 bases that match TRBD1. V lost 7 bases and J lost 3; bases outside the gene matches: 9. The CDR3 runs 15 residues. Germline V gives CDR1 LNHDA, CDR2 SQIVND (reference sequence).

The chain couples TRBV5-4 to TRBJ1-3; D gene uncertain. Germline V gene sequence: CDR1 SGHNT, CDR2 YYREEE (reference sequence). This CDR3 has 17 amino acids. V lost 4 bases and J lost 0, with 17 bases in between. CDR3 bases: TGTGCCAGCAGCCCATGGACGGGAAGAGACTCTGGAAACACCATATATTTT. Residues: CASSPWTGRDSGNTIYF.

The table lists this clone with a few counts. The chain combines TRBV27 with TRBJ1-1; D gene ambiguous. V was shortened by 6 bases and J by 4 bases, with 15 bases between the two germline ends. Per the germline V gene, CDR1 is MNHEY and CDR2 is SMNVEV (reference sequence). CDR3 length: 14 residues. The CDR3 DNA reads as TGTGCCAGCAGCCTTCGGAGGGATGGCACTGAAGCTTTCTTT. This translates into CASSLRRDGTEAFF.

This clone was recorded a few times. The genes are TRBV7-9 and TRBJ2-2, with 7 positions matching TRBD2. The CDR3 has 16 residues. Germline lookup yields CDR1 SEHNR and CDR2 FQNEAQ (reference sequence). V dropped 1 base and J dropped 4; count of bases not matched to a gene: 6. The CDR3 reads CASSLVGTTSTGELFF. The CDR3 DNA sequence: TGTGCCAGCAGCTTAGTCGGGACTACTTCCACCGGGGAGCTGTTTTTT.

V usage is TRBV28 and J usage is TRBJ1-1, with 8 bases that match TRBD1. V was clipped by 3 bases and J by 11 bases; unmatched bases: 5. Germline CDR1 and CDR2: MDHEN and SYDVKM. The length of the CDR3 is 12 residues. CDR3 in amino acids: CASSFDRGGAFF. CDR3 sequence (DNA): TGTGCCAGCAGTTTTGACAGGGGAGGCGCTTTCTTT.

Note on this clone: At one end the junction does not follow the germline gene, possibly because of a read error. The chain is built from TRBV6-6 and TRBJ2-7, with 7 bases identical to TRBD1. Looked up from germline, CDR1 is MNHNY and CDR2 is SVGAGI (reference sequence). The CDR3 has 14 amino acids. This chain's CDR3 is CASRGTGASHEQYF. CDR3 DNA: TGTGCCAGCAGAGGCACAGGGGCCTCCCACGAGCAGTACTTC.

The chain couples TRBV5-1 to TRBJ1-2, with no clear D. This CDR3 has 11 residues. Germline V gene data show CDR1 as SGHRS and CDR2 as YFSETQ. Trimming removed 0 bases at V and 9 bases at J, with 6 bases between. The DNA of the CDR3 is TGCGCCAGCAGCTTGGGTTGTAGCTACACCTTC. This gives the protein CASSLGCSYTF.

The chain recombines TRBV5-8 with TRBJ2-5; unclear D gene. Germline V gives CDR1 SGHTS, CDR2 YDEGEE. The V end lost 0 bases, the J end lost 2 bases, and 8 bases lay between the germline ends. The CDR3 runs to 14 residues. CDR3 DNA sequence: TGTGCCAGCAGCTTGGTGGCAGTGCAAGAGACCCAGTACTTC. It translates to CASSLVAVQETQYF.

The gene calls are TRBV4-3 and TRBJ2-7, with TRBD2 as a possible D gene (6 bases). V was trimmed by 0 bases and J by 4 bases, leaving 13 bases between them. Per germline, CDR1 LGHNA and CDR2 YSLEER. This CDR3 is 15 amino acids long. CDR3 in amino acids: CASSQDGSGAYEQYF. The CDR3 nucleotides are TGCGCCAGCAGCCAAGACGGTAGCGGAGCGTACGAGCAGTACTTC.

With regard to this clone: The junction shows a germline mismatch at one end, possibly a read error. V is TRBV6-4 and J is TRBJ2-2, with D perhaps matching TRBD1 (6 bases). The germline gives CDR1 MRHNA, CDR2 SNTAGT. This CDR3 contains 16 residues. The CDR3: CARSDSWGQNTGELFF. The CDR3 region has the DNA TGTGCCCGCAGTGACTCTTGGGGACAGAACACCGGGGAGCTGTTTTTT.

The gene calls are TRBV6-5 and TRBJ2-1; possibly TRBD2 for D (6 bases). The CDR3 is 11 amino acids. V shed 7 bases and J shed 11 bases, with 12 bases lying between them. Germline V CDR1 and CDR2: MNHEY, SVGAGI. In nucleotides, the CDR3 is TGTGCCAGCACCACCGGGACTCAGCAGTTCTTC. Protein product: CASTTGTQQFF.

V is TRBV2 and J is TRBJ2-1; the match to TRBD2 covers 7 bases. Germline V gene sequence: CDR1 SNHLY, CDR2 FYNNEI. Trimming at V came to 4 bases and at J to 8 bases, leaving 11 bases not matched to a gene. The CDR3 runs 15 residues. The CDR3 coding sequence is TGTGCCAGCAGTGGGTCTGGACTAGTCGGGTATGAGCAGTTCTTC. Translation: CASSGSGLVGYEQFF.